A selection of T cell receptor beta chains follows, all from one sample in a study of cytomegalovirus exposure and HLA in healthy donors. Sequencing was performed with immunoSEQ multiplex PCR; in TCRdb, only in-frame clones are kept and a portion is missing. The sample spans approximately 75,000 clones; the ten largest clones claim approximately 0.81%. Material: PBMCs. These receptors were collected from a boy under 18 in good health and CMV-seronegative. Each CDR3 is given without its conserved first and last residue. The D gene is left open where the match is weak.

j_gene,v_gene,d_gene,CDR3aa
TRBJ1-3,TRBV7-9,-,ASSNARNSGNTIY
TRBJ2-1,TRBV5-1,-,ASSRDSSYNEQF
TRBJ1-2,TRBV5-1,TRBD1,ASSNQRDRAQFGYT
TRBJ2-7,TRBV1,-,TSSQRAGELYEQY
TRBJ2-7,TRBV30,-,AWSPGGGFEQY
TRBJ1-3,TRBV30,-,AWSTQGYSGNTIY
TRBJ2-1,TRBV5-5,TRBD1,ASSWGQGNNEQF
TRBJ2-3,TRBV9,TRBD1,ASSTGTGYLSGTDTQY
TRBJ2-3,TRBV19,TRBD2,ASSRLAGGPLTDTQY
TRBJ1-2,TRBV7-2,-,ASSPGGGNYGYT
TRBJ2-7,TRBV10-1,TRBD1,ASRGTGGLYEQY
TRBJ1-2,TRBV7-2,-,ASSPRGQTGYGYT
TRBJ1-1,TRBV19,-,ATSLGGGTEAF
TRBJ2-5,TRBV7-6,TRBD2,ASSQGRGQETQY
TRBJ1-1,TRBV5-1,TRBD1,ASSLRTGMNTEAF
TRBJ1-5,TRBV7-8,-,ASSLVNQPQH
TRBJ1-5,TRBV19,-,ASSITPDRRLNQPQH
TRBJ2-7,TRBV18,TRBD1,ASSPGQGGFSYEQY
TRBJ1-1,TRBV29-1,-,SVPIEEGTEAF
TRBJ2-3,TRBV4-3,-,ASSQASGATDTQY
TRBJ2-7,TRBV5-4,TRBD2,ASSSSGSYSYEQY
TRBJ2-5,TRBV7-9,-,ASSPQGFQETQY
TRBJ1-4,TRBV5-1,-,ASSLGRGSKLF
TRBJ2-1,TRBV7-8,TRBD2,ASSLGGGGEQF
TRBJ1-2,TRBV7-9,TRBD1,ASSAGTGATVGYGYT
TRBJ1-1,TRBV7-7,-,ASSPDMNTEAF
TRBJ2-3,TRBV6-5,TRBD1,ASSFTGTGRPDTQY
TRBJ1-1,TRBV5-1,TRBD1,ASSPSTTGGGSEAF
TRBJ1-4,TRBV5-1,-,ASKVDSPNEKLF
TRBJ2-7,TRBV4-3,TRBD2,ASSQVRGAYEQY
TRBJ1-2,TRBV19,-,ASSIVGDNYGYT
TRBJ2-7,TRBV6-1,TRBD1,ASSDFLGQGAQQY
TRBJ1-3,TRBV7-2,-,ASRPGRHGDTIY
TRBJ2-3,TRBV9,-,ASSAGTTRDKQY
TRBJ1-1,TRBV7-2,-,ASSPGGAAAF
TRBJ1-1,TRBV6-5,-,ASNPTPNTEAF
TRBJ1-4,TRBV15,-,ATSRDRGSSEKLF
TRBJ1-2,TRBV4-1,TRBD1,ASSLTRGNGYT
TRBJ1-2,TRBV7-9,TRBD1,ASSRQGYGYT
TRBJ2-1,TRBV30,-,AWSLGEADNEQF
TRBJ1-1,TRBV19,-,ASSATGSGTEAF
TRBJ2-7,TRBV2,TRBD1,AWAPGTEAYEQY
TRBJ2-7,TRBV15,TRBD1,ATSTRDRDSYEQY
TRBJ1-3,TRBV19,TRBD1,ASSRPDRVSGNTIY
TRBJ1-2,TRBV4-3,-,ASSQDTRTEINYGYT
TRBJ1-1,TRBV5-6,-,ASRREVGTEAF
TRBJ1-6,TRBV6-1,-,ASSRGGNNSPLH
TRBJ1-2,TRBV29-1,TRBD1,SVAGQGMGGYT
TRBJ2-7,TRBV15,TRBD1,ATSPTAGQGSSEQY
TRBJ2-2,TRBV4-3,TRBD2,ASSQHSSGKGPWTGELF
TRBJ2-7,TRBV15,TRBD1,ATSRTGVAYEQY
TRBJ1-2,TRBV5-1,-,ASSLHEDYGYT
TRBJ2-1,TRBV6-1,TRBD2,ASSEGGSFGEQF
TRBJ2-2,TRBV9,-,ASSVHEGRGAGELF
TRBJ1-2,TRBV5-6,TRBD1,ASSSRQGGVLYGYT
TRBJ2-5,TRBV9,TRBD1,ASSANRGRETQY
TRBJ2-7,TRBV6-5,TRBD1,ASSRQGSLYEQY
TRBJ1-5,TRBV6-1,-,ASTGSAQPQH
TRBJ2-3,TRBV15,-,ATSRESYITDTQY